This TCR beta chain was found in a study of T cells in Graves' hyperthyroidism and ophthalmopathy. Across the whole study: Peripheral blood samples were taken at initial diagnosis, prior to any treatment. Findings of the study overall: Model output signaled ophthalmopathy a median 6.5 months ahead of onset.

There are many counts of this clonotype. The antigen remains undetermined. J gave up 1 base and V 7 bases, and 4 bases lay outside the gene matches. The CDR3 sequence is 15 residues long. Germline assignment: CDR1 MNHNS and CDR2 SASEGT. The study left out patients who had uncontrolled infection, other autoimmune disease, pregnancy or lactation. Amplification of TCR beta CDR3 regions used RNA as the template. The HTBI primer set was used in a first-round RT-PCR of the TCR CDR3. TCRdb called the multiplex PCR reads again in MiXCR, with one record for every CDR3 protein. This table holds under 40,000 distinct CDR3 sequences, 45% to 55% found once.

The chain recombines TRBV6-1 with TRBJ2-2, with 9 bases aligning to TRBD2. This TCR derives from a woman between 40 and 55 years old with Graves' ophthalmopathy. The sequencing input was blood. CDR3 amino acids: CASNPAGGNTGELFF. Here the CDR3 DNA reads TGTGCCAGCAACCCAGCGGGAGGGAACACCGGGGAGCTGTTTTTT.